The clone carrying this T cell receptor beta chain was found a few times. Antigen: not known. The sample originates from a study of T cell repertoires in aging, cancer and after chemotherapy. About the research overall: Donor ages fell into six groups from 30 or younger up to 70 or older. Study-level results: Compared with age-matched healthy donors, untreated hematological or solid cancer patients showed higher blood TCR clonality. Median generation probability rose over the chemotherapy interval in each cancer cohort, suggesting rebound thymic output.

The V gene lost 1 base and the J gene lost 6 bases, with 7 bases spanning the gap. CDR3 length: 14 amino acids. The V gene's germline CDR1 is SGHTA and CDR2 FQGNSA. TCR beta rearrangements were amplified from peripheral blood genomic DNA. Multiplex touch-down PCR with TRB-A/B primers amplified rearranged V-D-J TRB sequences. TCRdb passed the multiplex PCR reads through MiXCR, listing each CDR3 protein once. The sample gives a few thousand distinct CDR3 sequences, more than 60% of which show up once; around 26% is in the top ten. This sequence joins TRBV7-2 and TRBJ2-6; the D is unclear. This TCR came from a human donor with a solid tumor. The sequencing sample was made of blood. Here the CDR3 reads CASSLDGSANVLTF. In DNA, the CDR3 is TGTGCCAGCAGCTTAGATGGATCGGCCAACGTCCTGACTTTC.